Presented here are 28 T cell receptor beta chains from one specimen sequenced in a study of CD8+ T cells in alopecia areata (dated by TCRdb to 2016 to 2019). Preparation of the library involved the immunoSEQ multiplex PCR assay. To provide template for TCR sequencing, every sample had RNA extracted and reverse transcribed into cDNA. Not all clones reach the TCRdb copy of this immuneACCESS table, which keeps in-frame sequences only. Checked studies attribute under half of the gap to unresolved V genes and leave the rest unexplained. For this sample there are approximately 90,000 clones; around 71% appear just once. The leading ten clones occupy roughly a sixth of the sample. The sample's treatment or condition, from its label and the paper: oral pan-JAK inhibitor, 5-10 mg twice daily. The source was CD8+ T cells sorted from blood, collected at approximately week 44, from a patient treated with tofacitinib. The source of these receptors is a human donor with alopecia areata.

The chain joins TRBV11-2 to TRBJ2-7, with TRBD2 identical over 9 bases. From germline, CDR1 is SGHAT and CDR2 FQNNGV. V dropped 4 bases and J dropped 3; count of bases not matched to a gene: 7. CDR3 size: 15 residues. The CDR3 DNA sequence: TGTGCCAGCAGCTGGGTGACTAGCGGCATCTACGAGCAGTACTTC. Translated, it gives CASSWVTSGIYEQYF.

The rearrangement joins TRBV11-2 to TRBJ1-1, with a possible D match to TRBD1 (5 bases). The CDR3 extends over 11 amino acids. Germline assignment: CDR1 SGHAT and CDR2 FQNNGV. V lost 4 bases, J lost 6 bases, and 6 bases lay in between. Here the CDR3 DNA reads TGTGCCAGCAGCTCAGGGCCTGAAGCTTTCTTT. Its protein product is CASSSGPEAFF.

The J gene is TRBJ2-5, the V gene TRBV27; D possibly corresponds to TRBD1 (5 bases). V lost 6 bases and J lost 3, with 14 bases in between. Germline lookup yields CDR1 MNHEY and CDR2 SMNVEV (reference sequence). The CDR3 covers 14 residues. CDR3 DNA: TGTGCCAGCAGCCCTAGTGGGGCGGAAGAGACCCAGTACTTC. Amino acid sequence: CASSPSGAEETQYF.

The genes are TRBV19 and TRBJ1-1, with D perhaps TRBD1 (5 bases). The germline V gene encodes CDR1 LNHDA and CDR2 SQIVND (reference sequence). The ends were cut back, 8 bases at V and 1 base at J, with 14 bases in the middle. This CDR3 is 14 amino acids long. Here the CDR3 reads CASSQTGRNTEAFF. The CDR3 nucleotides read TGTGCCAGTTCGCAAACAGGACGGAACACTGAAGCTTTCTTT.

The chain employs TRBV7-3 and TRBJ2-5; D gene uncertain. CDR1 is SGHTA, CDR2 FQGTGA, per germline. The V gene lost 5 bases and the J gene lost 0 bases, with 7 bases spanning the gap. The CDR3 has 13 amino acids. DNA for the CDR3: TGTGCCAGCAGCCCAACCTACCAAGAGACCCAGTACTTC. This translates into CASSPTYQETQYF.

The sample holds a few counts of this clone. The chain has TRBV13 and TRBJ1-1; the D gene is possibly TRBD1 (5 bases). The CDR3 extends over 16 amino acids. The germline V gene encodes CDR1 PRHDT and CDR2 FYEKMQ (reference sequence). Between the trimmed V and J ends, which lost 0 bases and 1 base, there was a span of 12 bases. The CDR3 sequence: CASSLGGEGWNTEAFF. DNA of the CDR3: TGTGCCAGCAGCTTAGGCGGGGAGGGGTGGAACACTGAAGCTTTCTTT.

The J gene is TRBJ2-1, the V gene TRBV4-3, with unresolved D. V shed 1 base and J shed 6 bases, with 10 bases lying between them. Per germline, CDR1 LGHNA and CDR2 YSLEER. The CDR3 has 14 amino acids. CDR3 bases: TGCGCCAGCAGCCAAGTTCCCGGGTCCAATGAGCAGTTCTTC. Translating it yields CASSQVPGSNEQFF.

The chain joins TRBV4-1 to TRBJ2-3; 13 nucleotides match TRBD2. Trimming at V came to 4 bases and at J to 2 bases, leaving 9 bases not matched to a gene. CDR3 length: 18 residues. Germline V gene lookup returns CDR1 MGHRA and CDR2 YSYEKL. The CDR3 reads CASSPLLAGGQTTDTQYF. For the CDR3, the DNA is TGCGCCAGCAGCCCATTACTAGCGGGGGGGCAGACCACAGATACGCAGTATTTT.

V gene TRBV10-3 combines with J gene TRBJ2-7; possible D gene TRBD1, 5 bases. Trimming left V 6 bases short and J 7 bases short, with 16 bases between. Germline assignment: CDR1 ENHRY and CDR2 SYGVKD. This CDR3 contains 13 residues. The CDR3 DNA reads TGTGCCATCAGGACGACTGCCCCAGGGGAGCAGTACTTC. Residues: CAIRTTAPGEQYF.

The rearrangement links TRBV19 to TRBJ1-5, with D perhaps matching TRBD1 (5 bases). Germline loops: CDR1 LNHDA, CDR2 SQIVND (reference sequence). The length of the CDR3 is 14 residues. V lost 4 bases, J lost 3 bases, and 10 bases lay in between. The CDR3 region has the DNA TGTGCCAGTAGTACCGACAGTATCAATCAGCCCCAGCATTTT. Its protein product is CASSTDSINQPQHF.

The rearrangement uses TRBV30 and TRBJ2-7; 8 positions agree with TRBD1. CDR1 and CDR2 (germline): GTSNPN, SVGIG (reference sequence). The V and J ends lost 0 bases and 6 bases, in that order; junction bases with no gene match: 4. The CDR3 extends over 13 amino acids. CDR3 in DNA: TGTGCCTGGAGTGTCGGGGGACAGGTCGAGCAGTACTTC. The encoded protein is CAWSVGGQVEQYF.

The CDR3 DNA reads as TGTGCCAGTAGTATCGGTGGAGTAAACACTGAAGCTTTCTTT. This codes for CASSIGGVNTEAFF. This chain joins TRBV19 and TRBJ1-1; D is ambiguous. V gave up 3 bases and J gave up 2 bases, with 10 bases separating them. Germline loops: CDR1 LNHDA, CDR2 SQIVND (reference sequence). The CDR3 is made up of 14 amino acids.

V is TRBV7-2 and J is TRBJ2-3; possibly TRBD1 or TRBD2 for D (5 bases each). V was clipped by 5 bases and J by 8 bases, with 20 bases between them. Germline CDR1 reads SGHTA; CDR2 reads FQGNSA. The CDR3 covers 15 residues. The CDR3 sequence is CASSKGARTEGTQYF. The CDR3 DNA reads TGTGCCAGCAGCAAAGGGGCCCGCACTGAGGGTACGCAGTATTTT. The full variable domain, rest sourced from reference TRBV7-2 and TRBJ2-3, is GAGVSQSPSNKVTEKGKDVELRCDPISGHTALYWYRQSLGQGLEFLIYFQGNSAPDKSGLPSDRFSAERTGGSVSTLTIQRTQQEDSAVYLCASSKGARTEGTQYFGPGTRLTVL.

The CDR3 protein is CASSANSYEQYF. CDR3 sequence (DNA): TGTGCCAGCAGTGCAAACAGCTACGAGCAGTACTTC. The V and J genes are TRBV27 and TRBJ2-7; no firm D call. Germline loops: CDR1 MNHEY, CDR2 SMNVEV (reference sequence). The ends were cut back, 5 bases at V and 3 bases at J, with 8 bases in the middle. The CDR3 contains 12 residues.

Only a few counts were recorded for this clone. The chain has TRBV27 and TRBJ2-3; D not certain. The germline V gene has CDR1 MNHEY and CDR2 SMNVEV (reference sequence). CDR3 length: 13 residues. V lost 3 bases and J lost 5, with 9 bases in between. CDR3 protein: CASSLLPVDTQYF. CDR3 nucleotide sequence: TGTGCCAGCAGTTTGTTACCCGTAGATACGCAGTATTTT.

The CDR3 DNA sequence: TGTGCCAGCAGTGGGCCTAGCGGGGGGCCCGGGGAGCTGTTTTTT. Translation gives CASSGPSGGPGELFF. The gene calls are TRBV2 and TRBJ2-2, with TRBD2 matching 11 bases. Germline V CDR1 and CDR2: SNHLY, FYNNEI. CDR3 size: 15 residues. V was pared by 4 bases and J by 6 bases, with 4 bases of the junction left unmatched.

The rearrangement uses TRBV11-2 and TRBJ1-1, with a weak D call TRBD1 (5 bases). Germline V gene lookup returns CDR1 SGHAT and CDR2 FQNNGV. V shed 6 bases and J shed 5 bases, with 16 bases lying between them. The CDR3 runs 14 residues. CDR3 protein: CASREGTGRTEAFF. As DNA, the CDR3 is TGTGCCAGCAGAGAAGGGACGGGGCGGACTGAAGCTTTCTTT.

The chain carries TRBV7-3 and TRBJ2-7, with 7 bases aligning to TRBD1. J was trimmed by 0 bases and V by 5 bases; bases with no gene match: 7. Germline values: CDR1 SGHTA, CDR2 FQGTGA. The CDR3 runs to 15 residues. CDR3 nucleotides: TGTGCCAGCAGCCCACAGGGGTCGGGCTCCTACGAGCAGTACTTC. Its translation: CASSPQGSGSYEQYF.

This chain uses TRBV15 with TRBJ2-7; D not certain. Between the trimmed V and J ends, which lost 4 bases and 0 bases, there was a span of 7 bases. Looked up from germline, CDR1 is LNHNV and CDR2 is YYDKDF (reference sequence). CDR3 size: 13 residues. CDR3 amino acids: CATSIQSSYEQYF. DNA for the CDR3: TGTGCCACCAGCATCCAATCCTCCTACGAGCAGTACTTC.

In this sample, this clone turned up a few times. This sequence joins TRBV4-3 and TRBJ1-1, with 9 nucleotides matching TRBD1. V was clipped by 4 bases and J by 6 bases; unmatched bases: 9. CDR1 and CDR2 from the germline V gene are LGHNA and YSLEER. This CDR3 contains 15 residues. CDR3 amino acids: CASSPQFRQGAEAFF. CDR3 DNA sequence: TGCGCCAGCAGCCCCCAGTTCCGACAGGGGGCTGAAGCTTTCTTT.

Here the CDR3 DNA reads TGTGCCAGCGCACCGACAGGCGAAAAACTGTTTTTT. This translates into CASAPTGEKLFF. V is TRBV6-6 and J is TRBJ1-4; weak D call: TRBD1 (6 bases). V dropped 8 bases and J dropped 8 bases, with 12 bases sitting between them. CDR3 length equals 12 residues. Per the germline V gene, CDR1 is MNHNY and CDR2 is SVGAGI (reference sequence).

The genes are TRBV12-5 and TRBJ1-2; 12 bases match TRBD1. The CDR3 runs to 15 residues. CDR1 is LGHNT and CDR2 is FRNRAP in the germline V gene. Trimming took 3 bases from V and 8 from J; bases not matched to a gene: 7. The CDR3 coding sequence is TGTGCTAGTGGTTTTACCGGGACAGGGGGCGACGGCTACACCTTC. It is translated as CASGFTGTGGDGYTF.

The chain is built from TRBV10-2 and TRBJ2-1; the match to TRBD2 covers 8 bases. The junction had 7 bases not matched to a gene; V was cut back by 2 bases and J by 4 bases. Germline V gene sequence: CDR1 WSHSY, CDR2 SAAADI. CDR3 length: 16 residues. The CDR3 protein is CASSEPAGDPYNEQFF. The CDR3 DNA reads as TGCGCCAGCAGTGAGCCAGCGGGGGACCCATACAATGAGCAGTTCTTC.

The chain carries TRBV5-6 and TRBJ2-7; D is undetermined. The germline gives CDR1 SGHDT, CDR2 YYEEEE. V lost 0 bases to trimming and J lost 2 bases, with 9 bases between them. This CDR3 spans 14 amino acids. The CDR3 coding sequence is TGTGCCAGCAGCTTGGAACGGAATACCTACGAGCAGTACTTC. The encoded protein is CASSLERNTYEQYF.

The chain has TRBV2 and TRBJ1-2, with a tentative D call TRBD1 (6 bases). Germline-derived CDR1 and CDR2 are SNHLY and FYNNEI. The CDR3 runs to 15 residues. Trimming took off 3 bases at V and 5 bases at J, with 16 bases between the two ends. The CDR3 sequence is CASSEFRGGRYGYTF. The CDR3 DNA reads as TGTGCCAGCAGTGAGTTTAGAGGGGGTCGTTATGGCTACACCTTC.

The CDR3 is CATSRDRGITYEQYF. In DNA form, the CDR3 reads TGTGCCACCAGCAGGGACAGGGGGATAACCTACGAGCAGTACTTC. The chain links TRBV15 to TRBJ2-7; 10 nucleotides match TRBD1. CDR1 and CDR2 from the germline V gene are LNHNV and YYDKDF (reference sequence). This CDR3 is 15 amino acids long. V was pared by 3 bases and J by 2 bases, with 4 bases of the junction left unmatched.

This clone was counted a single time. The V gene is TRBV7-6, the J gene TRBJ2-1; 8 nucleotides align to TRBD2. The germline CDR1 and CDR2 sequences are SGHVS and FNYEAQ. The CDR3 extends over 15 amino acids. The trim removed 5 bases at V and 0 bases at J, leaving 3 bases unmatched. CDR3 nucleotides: TGTGCCAGCAGCCCGGGGGGGAGCTCCTACAATGAGCAGTTCTTC. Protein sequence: CASSPGGSSYNEQFF.

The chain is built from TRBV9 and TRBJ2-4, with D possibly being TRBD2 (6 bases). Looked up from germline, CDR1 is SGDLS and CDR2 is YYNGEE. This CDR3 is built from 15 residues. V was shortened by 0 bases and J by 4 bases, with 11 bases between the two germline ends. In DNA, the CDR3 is TGTGCCAGCAGCGTAGGGGGGGACCCTAAAAACATTCAGTACTTC. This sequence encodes CASSVGGDPKNIQYF.